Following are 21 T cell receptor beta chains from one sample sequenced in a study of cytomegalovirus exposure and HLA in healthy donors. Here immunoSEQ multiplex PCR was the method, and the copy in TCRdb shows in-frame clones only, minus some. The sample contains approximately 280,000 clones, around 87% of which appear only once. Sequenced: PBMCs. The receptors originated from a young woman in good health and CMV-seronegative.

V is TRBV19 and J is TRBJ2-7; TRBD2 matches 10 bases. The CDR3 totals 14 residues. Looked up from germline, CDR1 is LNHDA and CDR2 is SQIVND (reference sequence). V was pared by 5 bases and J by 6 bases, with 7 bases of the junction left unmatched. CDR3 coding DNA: TGTGCCAGTAGTCAGCGGGAGGGCCTGCCCGAGCAGTACTTC. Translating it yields CASSQREGLPEQYF.

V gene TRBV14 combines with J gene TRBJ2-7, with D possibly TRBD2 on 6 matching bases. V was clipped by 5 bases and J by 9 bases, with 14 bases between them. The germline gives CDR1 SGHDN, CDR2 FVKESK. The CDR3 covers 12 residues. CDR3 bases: TGTGCCAGCAGCAGGGACTTTATATGGCAGTACTTC. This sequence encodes CASSRDFIWQYF.

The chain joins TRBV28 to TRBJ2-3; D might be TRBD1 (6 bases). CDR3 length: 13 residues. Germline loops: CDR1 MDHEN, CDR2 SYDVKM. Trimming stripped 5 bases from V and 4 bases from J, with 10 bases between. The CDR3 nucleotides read TGTGCCAGCAGTAGACAGGTTTCAGATACGCAGTATTTT. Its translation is CASSRQVSDTQYF.

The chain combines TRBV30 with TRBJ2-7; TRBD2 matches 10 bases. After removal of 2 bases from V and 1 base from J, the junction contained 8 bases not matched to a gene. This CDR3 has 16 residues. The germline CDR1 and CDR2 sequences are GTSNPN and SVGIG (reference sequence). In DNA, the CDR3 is TGTGCCTGGAGTATCTGGGGACTAGCGAGGTCCTACGAGCAGTACTTC. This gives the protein CAWSIWGLARSYEQYF.

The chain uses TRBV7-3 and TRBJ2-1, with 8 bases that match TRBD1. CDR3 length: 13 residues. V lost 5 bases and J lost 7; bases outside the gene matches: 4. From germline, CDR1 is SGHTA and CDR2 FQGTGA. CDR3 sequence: CASSPDRENEQFF. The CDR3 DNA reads TGTGCCAGCAGCCCGGACAGGGAAAATGAGCAGTTCTTC.

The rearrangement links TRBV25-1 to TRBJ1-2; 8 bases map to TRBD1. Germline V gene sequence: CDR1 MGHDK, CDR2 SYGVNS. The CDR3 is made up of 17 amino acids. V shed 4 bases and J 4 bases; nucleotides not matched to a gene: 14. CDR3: CASSGPRTGGEGYGYTF. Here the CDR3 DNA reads TGTGCCAGCAGTGGCCCTCGCACAGGGGGAGAGGGCTATGGCTACACCTTC.

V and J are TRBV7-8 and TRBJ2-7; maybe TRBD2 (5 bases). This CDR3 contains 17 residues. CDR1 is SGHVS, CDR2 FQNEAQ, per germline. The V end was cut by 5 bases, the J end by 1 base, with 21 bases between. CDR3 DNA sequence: TGTGCCAGCAGCCACCGGGAATCTAGTTCATCATCCTACGAGCAGTACTTC. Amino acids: CASSHRESSSSSYEQYF.

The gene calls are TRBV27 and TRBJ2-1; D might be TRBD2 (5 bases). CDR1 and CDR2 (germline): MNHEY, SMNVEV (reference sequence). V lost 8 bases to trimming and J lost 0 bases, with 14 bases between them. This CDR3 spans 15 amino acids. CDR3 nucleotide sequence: TGTGCCAGCTGGGCGGGCCGAAGCTCCTACAATGAGCAGTTCTTC. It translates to CASWAGRSSYNEQFF.

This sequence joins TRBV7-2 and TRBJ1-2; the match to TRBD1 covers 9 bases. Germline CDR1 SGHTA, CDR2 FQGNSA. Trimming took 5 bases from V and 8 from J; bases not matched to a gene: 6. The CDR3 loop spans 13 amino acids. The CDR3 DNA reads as TGTGCCAGCAGCACACAGGGGGCGCGGGGCTACACCTTC. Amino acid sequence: CASSTQGARGYTF.

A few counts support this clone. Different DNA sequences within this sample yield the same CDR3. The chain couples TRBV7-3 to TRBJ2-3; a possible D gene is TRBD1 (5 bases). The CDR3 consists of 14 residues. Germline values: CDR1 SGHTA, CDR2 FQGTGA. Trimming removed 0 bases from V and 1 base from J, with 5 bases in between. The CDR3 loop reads CASSLTGGTDTQYF. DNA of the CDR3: TGTGCCAGCAGCTTAACAGGGGGCACAGATACGCAGTATTTT.

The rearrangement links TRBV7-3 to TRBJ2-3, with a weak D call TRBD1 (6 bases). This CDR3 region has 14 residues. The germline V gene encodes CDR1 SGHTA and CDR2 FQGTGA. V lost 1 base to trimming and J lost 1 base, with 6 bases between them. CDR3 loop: CASSLNRGTDTQYF. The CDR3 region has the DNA TGTGCCAGCAGCTTAAACAGGGGCACAGATACGCAGTATTTT. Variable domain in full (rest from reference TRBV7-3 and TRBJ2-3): GAGVSQTPSNKVTEKGKYVELRCDPISGHTALYWYRQSLGQGPEFLIYFQGTGAADDSGLPNDRFFAVRPEGSVSTLKIQRTERGDSAVYLCASSLNRGTDTQYFGPGTRLTVL.

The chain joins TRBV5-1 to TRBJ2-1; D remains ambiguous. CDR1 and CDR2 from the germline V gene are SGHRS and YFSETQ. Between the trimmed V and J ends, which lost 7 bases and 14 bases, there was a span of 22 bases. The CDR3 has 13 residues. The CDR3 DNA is TGCGCCAGCGGCCAGCCACCCGATGAGGCGGAGTTCTTC. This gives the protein CASGQPPDEAEFF.

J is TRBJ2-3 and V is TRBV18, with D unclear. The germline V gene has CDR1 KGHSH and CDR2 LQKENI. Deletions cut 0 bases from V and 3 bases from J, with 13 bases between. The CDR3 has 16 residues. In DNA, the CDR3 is TGTGCCAGCTCACCACCGAGTGGTCTAGGAACAGATACGCAGTATTTT. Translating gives CASSPPSGLGTDTQYF.

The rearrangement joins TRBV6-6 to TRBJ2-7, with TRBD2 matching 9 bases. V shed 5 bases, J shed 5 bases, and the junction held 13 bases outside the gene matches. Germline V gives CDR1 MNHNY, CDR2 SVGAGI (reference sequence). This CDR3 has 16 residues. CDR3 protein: CASSQGRSGRYNEQYF. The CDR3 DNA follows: TGTGCCAGCAGTCAAGGTAGAAGCGGGAGGTATAACGAGCAGTACTTC.

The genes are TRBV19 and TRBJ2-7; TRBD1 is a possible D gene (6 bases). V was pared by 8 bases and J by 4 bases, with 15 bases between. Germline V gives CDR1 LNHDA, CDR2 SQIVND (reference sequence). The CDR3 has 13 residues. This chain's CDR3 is CASSDQQGYEQYF. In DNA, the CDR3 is TGTGCCAGTTCAGACCAACAGGGATACGAGCAGTACTTC.

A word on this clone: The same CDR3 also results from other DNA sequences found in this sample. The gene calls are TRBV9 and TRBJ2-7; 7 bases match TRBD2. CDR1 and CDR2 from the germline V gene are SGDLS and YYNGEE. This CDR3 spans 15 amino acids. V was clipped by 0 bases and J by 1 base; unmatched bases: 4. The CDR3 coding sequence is TGTGCCAGCAGCGTAGGGGGGGGAGGGTCCTACGAGCAGTACTTC. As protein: CASSVGGGGSYEQYF.

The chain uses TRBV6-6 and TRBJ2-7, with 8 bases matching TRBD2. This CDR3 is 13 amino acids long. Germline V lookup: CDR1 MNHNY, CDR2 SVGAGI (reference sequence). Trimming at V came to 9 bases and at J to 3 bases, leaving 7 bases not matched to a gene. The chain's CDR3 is CARTQGTSYEQYF. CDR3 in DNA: TGTGCCAGAACGCAGGGGACTAGCTACGAGCAGTACTTC.

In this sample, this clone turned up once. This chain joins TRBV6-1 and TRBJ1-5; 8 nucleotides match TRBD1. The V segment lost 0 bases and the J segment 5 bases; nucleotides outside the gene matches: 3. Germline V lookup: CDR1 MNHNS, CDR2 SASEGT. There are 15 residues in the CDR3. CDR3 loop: CASSEAHRGDQPQHF. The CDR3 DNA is TGTGCCAGCAGTGAAGCTCACAGGGGGGATCAGCCCCAGCATTTT.

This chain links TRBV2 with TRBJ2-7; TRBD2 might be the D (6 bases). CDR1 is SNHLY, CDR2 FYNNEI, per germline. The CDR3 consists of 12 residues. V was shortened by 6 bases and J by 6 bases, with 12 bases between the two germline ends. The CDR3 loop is CASSRTEGEQYF. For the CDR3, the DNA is TGTGCCAGCAGCAGAACGGAGGGCGAGCAGTACTTC.

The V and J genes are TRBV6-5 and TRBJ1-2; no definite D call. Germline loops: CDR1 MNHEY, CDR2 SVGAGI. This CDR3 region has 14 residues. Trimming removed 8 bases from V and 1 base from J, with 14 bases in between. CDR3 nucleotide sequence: TGTGCCAGCTTGCCTCGCCCTAATAACTATGGCTACACCTTC. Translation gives CASLPRPNNYGYTF.

The CDR3 reads CATSRGTGQMWETQYF. The CDR3 DNA sequence: TGTGCCACCAGCAGGGGGACAGGTCAAATGTGGGAGACCCAGTACTTC. The V and J genes are TRBV15 and TRBJ2-5; 8 bases agree with TRBD1. The V segment lost 3 bases and the J segment 5 bases; nucleotides outside the gene matches: 11. The germline V gene encodes CDR1 LNHNV and CDR2 YYDKDF (reference sequence). The CDR3 covers 16 residues.